This paragraph covers one T cell receptor (beta chain) sequence. This may come from a read error, since a much larger clone is one base off. In this CDR3 the conserved last residue, phenylalanine or tryptophan, is missing, so a read error is likely. TCRdb recomputed calls from the 5' RACE reads with MiXCR, one row per CDR3 protein. The sample has 20,000 to 25,000 distinct CDR3 sequences, about 29% seen once. The germline V gene encodes CDR1 SGHRS and CDR2 YFSETQ. V was trimmed by 3 bases and J by 4 bases, leaving 5 bases between them. CDR3 length equals 11 residues. The chain combines TRBV5-1 with TRBJ2-7; D is undetermined. The sequence was obtained from a female donor with breast cancer. The specimen sequenced was tumor-infiltrating naive CD4+ T cells sorted from the breast tumor. This sample's subset: naive CD4+ T cells, CD4+CD45RA+CD25-. Here the CDR3 DNA reads TGCGCCAGCAGCTCGTCATACGAGCAGTACATC. It encodes CASSSSYEQYI.